This T cell receptor beta chain was observed in a study of spatial heterogeneity in lung cancer. Time point here: sample taken at primary tumor resection. CDR1 is SGHVS and CDR2 is FNYEAQ in the germline V gene. This CDR3 region has 15 residues. The ends were cut back, 5 bases at V and 2 bases at J, with 12 bases in the middle. The study tagged each TCR cDNA molecule with a unique molecular identifier. TCRdb fed the 5' RACE reads into MiXCR, producing one record per CDR3 protein. The sample shows about 1,400 distinct CDR3 sequences, about 14% of them seen only once. Study-wide results and limits: Ubiquitous and regional nonsynonymous mutation counts were tracked by ubiquitous and regional expanded TCR counts, respectively. How many expanded intratumoral alpha and beta TCRs were present tracked the tumor mutation count, which was a count of nonsynonymous mutations.

Within the sample, this clonotype is medium-sized. The antigen remains undetermined. This TCR was sampled from a male donor with early-stage non-small cell lung cancer. The specimen comprised lung tumor tissue, sampled at surgery. The chain recombines TRBV7-6 with TRBJ2-2; unclear D gene. CDR3 sequence reads: CASSPTRSNTGELFF. The DNA of the CDR3 is TGTGCCAGCAGCCCGACCAGGTCAAACACCGGGGAGCTGTTTTTT.